What follows are 17 T cell receptor beta chains derived from one specimen sequenced in a study of CD8+CD57+ T cells in acquired aplastic anemia. Flow cytometry had shown expanded CD8+CD57+ cells in the patients chosen for sequencing. Genomic DNA, serving as template, underwent TCR beta VDJ and CDR3 profiling. From the reads, TCRdb called clonotypes with MiXCR, one entry per CDR3 protein. The profile shows 160,000 or so distinct CDR3 sequences, 48% of them singletons. The sample was sorted CD4+, CD8+, or CD8+CD57+ T cells (not recorded which) from PBMCs. Receptor source: a human donor with aplastic anemia.

This chain joins TRBV24-1 and TRBJ1-5; weak D call: TRBD1 (5 bases). Germline V gene sequence: CDR1 KGHDR, CDR2 SFDVKD. This CDR3 comprises 14 residues. Trimming stripped 3 bases from V and 8 bases from J, with 13 bases between. CDR3 in amino acids: CATSDRAGNEPQHF. CDR3 bases: TGTGCCACCAGTGATAGGGCAGGGAACGAGCCCCAGCATTTT.

Points on this clonotype: Possible read error: a much larger clone is one base away. The rearrangement uses TRBV7-3 and TRBJ2-1, with 9 bases matching TRBD2. Germline CDR1 reads SGHTA; CDR2 reads FQGTGA. This CDR3 has 17 amino acids. The CDR3 protein is CASSLTPLSGRSNERFF. The CDR3 DNA reads TGTGCCAGCAGCTTAACGCCCCTTAGCGGGAGAAGCAATGAGCGGTTCTTC.

This rearrangement joins TRBV7-6 to TRBJ2-3; 8 bases map to TRBD2. This CDR3 has 15 amino acids. After removal of 3 bases from V and 3 bases from J, the junction contained 5 bases not matched to a gene. Germline CDR1 reads SGHVS; CDR2 reads FNYEAQ. The CDR3 nucleotides read TGTGCCAGCAGCTTTATTAGCGGGGCTACAGATACGCAGTATTTT. Amino acids: CASSFISGATDTQYF.

Details on this clonotype: The junction and the germline gene differ at one end; a read error may be behind it. The rearrangement links TRBV10-3 to TRBJ1-2; D possibly corresponds to TRBD1 (6 bases). This CDR3 is built from 12 residues. Germline V lookup: CDR1 ENHRY, CDR2 SYGVKD. The CDR3 spells CAVSADSYGYTF. The CDR3 coding sequence is TGTGCCGTCAGCGCGGACAGCTATGGCTACACCTTC.

This clonotype came up many times. V and J are TRBV6-2 or TRBV6-3 and TRBJ2-3; a possible D gene is TRBD2 (6 bases). The V and J ends lost 2 bases and 0 bases respectively, with 6 bases between them. The CDR3 runs to 14 residues. Germline assignment: CDR1 MNHEY and CDR2 SVGEGT. CDR3 in amino acids: CASSYSGSTDTQYF. The CDR3 DNA reads as TGTGCCAGCAGTTACAGCGGGAGCACAGATACGCAGTATTTT.

A note on this clonotype: With a much larger clone just one base away, this may be a read error. Because the CDR3's place on the DNA is in doubt, the DNA is left out and the CDR3 is given as listed by TCRdb. The gene calls are TRBV19 and TRBJ2-7; the D call of TRBD2 is as the table states it, not checked on the DNA. The CDR3 has 15 residues if both end residues are counted. The V gene's germline CDR1 is LNHDA and CDR2 SQIVND (reference sequence). The CDR3 region is CASKVGPGTSYEKYF.

This clonotype was counted many times. The chain combines TRBV20-1 with TRBJ1-1; 10 nucleotides match TRBD1. CDR1 DFQATT and CDR2 SNEGSKA come from the germline V gene (reference sequence). V lost 1 base to trimming and J lost 0 bases; unmatched junction nucleotides: 11. The CDR3 totals 18 residues. This CDR3 reads CSARGLGQGLLMNTEAFF. In DNA, the CDR3 is TGCAGTGCTAGAGGTCTGGGACAGGGGCTACTGATGAACACTGAAGCTTTCTTT.

A remark on this clonotype: Given a much more abundant clone one base away, this may be a read error. The chain uses TRBV12-3 or TRBV12-4 and TRBJ1-3, with no clear D. Deletions cut 2 bases from V and 0 bases from J, with 5 bases between. The length of the CDR3 is 14 residues. CDR3 residues: CASSLSISGNTIYF. As DNA, the CDR3 is TGTGCCAGCAGTTTAAGCATCTCTGGAAACACCATATATTTT.

Only a few counts were recorded for this clonotype. The rearrangement joins TRBV5-5 to TRBJ2-3; 8 positions agree with TRBD1. The germline gives CDR1 SGHKS, CDR2 YYEKEE (reference sequence). V dropped 4 bases and J dropped 2; count of bases not matched to a gene: 6. This CDR3 has 15 residues. The CDR3 here is CASSKGQVNTDTQYF. CDR3 nucleotide sequence: TGTGCCAGCAGCAAGGGACAGGTGAACACAGATACGCAGTATTTT.

This clonotype was seen ten or more times. The chain links TRBV2 to TRBJ1-1; no reliable D call. Germline V gene data show CDR1 as SNHLY and CDR2 as FYNNEI. The CDR3 totals 14 residues. The V gene lost 7 bases and the J gene lost 1 base, with 13 bases spanning the gap. Here the CDR3 reads CASIPTVGNTEAFF. For the CDR3, the DNA is TGTGCCAGCATTCCCACCGTGGGGAACACTGAAGCTTTCTTT.

This clonotype showed up many times. The V and J genes are TRBV20-1 and TRBJ2-1; 9 positions match TRBD2. CDR3 size: 16 residues. The trim removed 0 bases at V and 1 base at J, leaving 4 bases unmatched. CDR1 DFQATT and CDR2 SNEGSKA come from the germline V gene (reference sequence). Written as DNA, the CDR3 is TGCAGTGCTAGAGATTTAGCGGGAGTATCCTACAATGAGCAGTTCTTC. It translates to CSARDLAGVSYNEQFF.

This clonotype has only one observation. Since no conserved phenylalanine or tryptophan closes the CDR3, a read error is the likely cause. The gene calls are TRBV2 and TRBJ2-7; perhaps D is TRBD1 or TRBD2 (5 bases each). V was cut by 6 bases and J by 4 bases, with 13 bases left in between. CDR1 and CDR2 (germline): SNHLY, FYNNEI. This CDR3 region has 13 residues. CDR3 sequence: CASRLLGAYEQYL. The CDR3 DNA follows: TGTGCCAGCAGGCTCCTCGGGGCTTACGAGCAGTACCTC.

The sample holds many counts of this clonotype. The V gene is TRBV24-1, the J gene TRBJ2-5, with TRBD1 matching 9 bases. CDR1 KGHDR and CDR2 SFDVKD come from the germline V gene. V lost 1 base, J lost 5 bases, and 1 base stayed unmatched. The CDR3 covers 14 residues. The CDR3 spells CATSDLDRGETQYF. CDR3 sequence (DNA): TGTGCCACCAGTGATTTAGACAGGGGGGAGACCCAGTACTTC.

The chain combines TRBV7-2 with TRBJ1-5, with a tentative D call TRBD1 (5 bases). CDR3 length: 13 residues. Trimming took 5 bases from V and 4 from J, leaving 9 bases between them. CDR1 and CDR2 from the germline V gene are SGHTA and FQGNSA. This chain's CDR3 is CASSRDRNQPQHF. CDR3 coding DNA: TGTGCCAGCAGCCGCGACAGAAATCAGCCCCAGCATTTT.

This clonotype was seen only once. The V and J genes are TRBV20-1 and TRBJ1-1; D is perhaps TRBD1 (5 bases). The CDR3 is 10 residues long. Germline V CDR1 and CDR2: DFQATT, SNEGSKA (reference sequence). The V and J ends lost 5 bases and 8 bases respectively, with 9 bases between them. Here the CDR3 reads CSARGLEAFF. CDR3 nucleotide sequence: TGCAGTGCTCGGGGCTTGGAAGCTTTCTTT.

This clonotype has just a few counts. A much larger clone lies one base from this, so it may be a read error. J is TRBJ2-7 and V is TRBV6-2 or TRBV6-3; D unclear. Trimming stripped 3 bases from V and 7 bases from J, with 13 bases between. Germline CDR1 and CDR2: MNHEY and SVGEGT. There are 13 residues in the CDR3. CDR3 sequence reads: CASSYSSYNEQYF. CDR3 DNA sequence: TGTGCCAGCAGTTATAGCTCCTACAATGAGCAGTACTTC.

The V gene is TRBV19, the J gene TRBJ1-2, with a weak D call TRBD1 (6 bases). The germline V and J ends were trimmed by 8 bases and 8 bases, with 24 bases remaining between them. The V gene's germline CDR1 is LNHDA and CDR2 SQIVND (reference sequence). The CDR3 is 15 amino acids. The CDR3 protein is CASGRDGGGQEGYTF. For the CDR3, the DNA is TGTGCCAGTGGACGGGACGGCGGGGGACAAGAAGGCTACACCTTC.